A single sample is the source of the 16 T cell receptor beta chains below, sequenced in a study of T cells in Graves' hyperthyroidism and ophthalmopathy. Amplification of TCR beta CDR3 regions was performed using RNA transcripts as template. RT-PCR in the first round (using the HTBI primer set) targeted the TCR CDR3. TCRdb called the multiplex PCR reads again in MiXCR, with one record for every CDR3 protein. Among approximately 720,000 distinct CDR3 sequences, around a sixth were seen once, and the ten largest hold around 17%. Specimen: blood. These receptors all stem from a woman between 50 and 59 years old with Graves' hyperthyroidism that later progressed to Graves' ophthalmopathy.

The chain couples TRBV11-2 to TRBJ2-5; TRBD2 agrees at 8 bases. CDR1 SGHAT and CDR2 FQNNGV come from the germline V gene. V was clipped by 3 bases and J by 4 bases; unmatched bases: 7. The CDR3 has 15 amino acids. The CDR3 region has the DNA TGTGCCAGCAGCTTCGGGGGGGCCAGCGGAGAGACCCAGTACTTC. Translation gives CASSFGGASGETQYF.

This clonotype was detected only a few times. This chain links TRBV7-2 with TRBJ2-5; D might be TRBD2 (8 bases). This CDR3 has 18 residues. Germline CDR1 SGHTA, CDR2 FQGNSA. Trimming pared 3 bases from V and 2 bases from J, leaving 22 bases between. CDR3 sequence (DNA): TGTGCCAGCAGCTTCCGACAGGGAGTGGCGGGGGGACAAGAGACCCAGTACTTC. The encoded protein is CASSFRQGVAGGQETQYF.

This clonotype was detected ten times or more. The V call is TRBV28, the J call TRBJ1-2; 9 bases fit TRBD1. Germline CDR1 and CDR2: MDHEN and SYDVKM. V was pared by 10 bases and J by 5 bases, with 8 bases of the junction left unmatched. The CDR3 extends over 13 amino acids. The CDR3 region has the DNA TGTGCCACCAAGGACAGGGGTGGTTATGGCTACACCTTC. Translation gives CATKDRGGYGYTF.

V usage is TRBV10-2 and J usage is TRBJ1-5; D perhaps matches TRBD1 (6 bases). Germline V gene data show CDR1 as WSHSY and CDR2 as SAAADI. CDR3 size: 15 residues. The V and J ends lost 1 base and 0 bases respectively, with 7 bases between them. CDR3 amino acids: CASSEYRDSNQPQHF. In DNA form, the CDR3 reads TGCGCCAGCAGTGAGTACAGGGATAGCAATCAGCCCCAGCATTTT.

This clonotype came up a few times. The chain joins TRBV3-1 to TRBJ2-2, with D perhaps matching TRBD1 (7 bases). Germline values: CDR1 LGHDT, CDR2 YNNKEL (reference sequence). V lost 2 bases to trimming and J lost 6 bases, with 13 bases between them. The CDR3 totals 15 residues. Here the CDR3 DNA reads TGTGCCAGCAGCCAACCCCAGGGGGGAGCCGGGGAGCTGTTTTTT. The encoded protein is CASSQPQGGAGELFF.

This sequence joins TRBV15 and TRBJ1-6; TRBD1 is a possible D gene (5 bases). Trimming took 0 bases from V and 10 from J, leaving 10 bases between them. CDR3 length: 14 residues. The germline gives CDR1 LNHNV, CDR2 YYDKDF (reference sequence). The CDR3 region has the DNA TGTGCCACCAGCAGAGACAGGGCCTACTCACCCCTCCACTTT. It codes for CATSRDRAYSPLHF.

There are a few counts of this clonotype. V and J are TRBV12-3 or TRBV12-4 and TRBJ1-4; 8 bases map to TRBD1. J lost 5 bases, V lost 6 bases, and 5 bases had no gene match. The CDR3 loop spans 14 amino acids. The chain's CDR3 is CASRTGGLNEKLFF. The DNA of the CDR3 is TGTGCCAGCAGAACAGGGGGTTTGAATGAAAAACTGTTTTTT.

In this sample, this clonotype turned up once. The rearrangement joins TRBV6-1 to TRBJ2-1, with 13 nucleotides matching TRBD2. Unmatched junction bases numbered 2, after V lost 6 bases and J lost 0 bases. Germline-derived CDR1 and CDR2 are MNHNS and SASEGT. This CDR3 region has 16 residues. The CDR3 protein is CASRGLAGSSYNEQFF. The CDR3 nucleotides read TGTGCCAGCAGGGGACTAGCGGGGAGCTCCTACAATGAGCAGTTCTTC.

This clonotype was detected only once. CDR3 region: CSASSGEGGTQYF. The CDR3 DNA sequence: TGCAGTGCTAGTAGCGGGGAGGGCGGGACCCAGTACTTC. The chain is built from TRBV20-1 and TRBJ2-5; 8 bases line up with TRBD2. Germline V lookup: CDR1 DFQATT, CDR2 SNEGSKA (reference sequence). V shed 3 bases, J shed 7 bases, and the junction held 7 bases outside the gene matches. This CDR3 has 13 amino acids.

J is TRBJ1-2 and V is TRBV10-3; the match to TRBD1 covers 7 bases. This CDR3 has 12 amino acids. The V segment lost 8 bases and the J segment 7 bases; nucleotides outside the gene matches: 7. CDR1 and CDR2 from the germline V gene are ENHRY and SYGVKD. CDR3 in DNA: TGTGCCATCTCTTCAGGGGGTGGTGGCTACACCTTC. This codes for CAISSGGGGYTF.

This clonotype has at least ten counts. The chain is built from TRBV20-1 and TRBJ1-5; D gene uncertain. Trimming shortened V by 7 bases and J by 0 bases, and 16 bases separated the two germline ends. Looked up from germline, CDR1 is DFQATT and CDR2 is SNEGSKA (reference sequence). The length of the CDR3 is 15 residues. This CDR3 reads CSVNSRLDSNQPQHF. Here the CDR3 DNA reads TGCAGTGTTAACAGCAGACTCGATAGCAATCAGCCCCAGCATTTT.

This clonotype was observed many times. This chain joins TRBV9 and TRBJ2-3, with a possible D match to TRBD1 (6 bases). Trimming stripped 3 bases from V and 0 bases from J, with 11 bases between. The CDR3 runs to 15 residues. CDR1 and CDR2 (germline): SGDLS, YYNGEE. The chain's CDR3 is CASSARDTSTDTQYF. The CDR3 coding sequence is TGTGCCAGCAGCGCACGGGACACGAGCACAGATACGCAGTATTTT.

This clonotype was detected only a few times. The gene calls are TRBV6-1 and TRBJ1-5; 10 nucleotides line up with TRBD1. The CDR3 has 16 residues. J was trimmed by 2 bases and V by 7 bases; bases with no gene match: 8. Germline assignment: CDR1 MNHNS and CDR2 SASEGT. This CDR3 reads CASTPGQGIGNQPQHF. CDR3 nucleotide sequence: TGTGCCAGCACCCCGGGACAGGGGATTGGCAATCAGCCCCAGCATTTT.

The table lists this clonotype with a few counts. The chain uses TRBV9 and TRBJ1-5; no firm D call. Germline loops: CDR1 SGDLS, CDR2 YYNGEE. The germline V and J ends were trimmed by 0 bases and 0 bases, with 7 bases remaining between them. CDR3 length: 15 residues. This CDR3 is CASSVAAASNQPQHF. CDR3 in DNA: TGTGCCAGCAGCGTAGCTGCAGCTAGCAATCAGCCCCAGCATTTT. Looking up the rest from reference TRBV9 and TRBJ1-5 gives the full variable domain: DSGVTQTPKHLITATGQRVTLRCSPRSGDLSVYWYQQSLDQGLQFLIQYYNGEERAKGNILERFSAQQFPDLHSELNLSSLELGDSALYFCASSVAAASNQPQHFGDGTRLSIL.

The J gene is TRBJ2-2, the V gene TRBV12-3 or TRBV12-4, with D possibly TRBD1 on 6 matching bases. The CDR3 is made up of 16 amino acids. Trimming removed 6 bases from V and 1 base from J, with 15 bases in between. CDR3 in DNA: TGTGCCAGCAGGGGAACCCTGACAGGGAACACCGGGGAGCTGTTTTTT. Protein sequence: CASRGTLTGNTGELFF.

This clonotype was detected ten times or more. V usage is TRBV18 and J usage is TRBJ2-3; unclear D gene. This CDR3 has 14 amino acids. Germline V gene sequence: CDR1 KGHSH, CDR2 LQKENI. V was pared by 0 bases and J by 3 bases, with 7 bases between. The CDR3 coding sequence is TGTGCCAGCTCACCACCGCGCCAGACAGATACGCAGTATTTT. It is translated as CASSPPRQTDTQYF.